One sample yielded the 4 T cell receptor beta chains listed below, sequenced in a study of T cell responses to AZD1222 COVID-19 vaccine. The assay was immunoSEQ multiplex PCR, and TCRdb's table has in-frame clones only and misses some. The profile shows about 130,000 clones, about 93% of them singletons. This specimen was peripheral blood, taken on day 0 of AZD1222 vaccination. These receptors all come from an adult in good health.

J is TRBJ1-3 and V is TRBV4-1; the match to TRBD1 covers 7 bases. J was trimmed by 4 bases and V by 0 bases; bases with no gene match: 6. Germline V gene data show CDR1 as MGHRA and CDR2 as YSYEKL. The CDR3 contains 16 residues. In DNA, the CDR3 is TGCGCCAGCAGCCAAGATTCAAGGGGGCGAGGAAACACCATATATTTT. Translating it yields CASSQDSRGRGNTIYF.

CDR3 bases: TGTGCCAGCAGCGACAGGGGGCGCCGAGGCTACACCTTC. Translating gives CASSDRGRRGYTF. The chain recombines TRBV12-3 or TRBV12-4 with TRBJ1-2, with 10 positions matching TRBD1. This CDR3 spans 13 amino acids. Trimming cost V 6 bases and J 8 bases; bases outside gene matches: 6.

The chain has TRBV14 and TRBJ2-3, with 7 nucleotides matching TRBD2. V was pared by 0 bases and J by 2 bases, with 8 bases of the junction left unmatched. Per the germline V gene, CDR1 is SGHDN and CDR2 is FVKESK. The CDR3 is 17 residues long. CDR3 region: CASSQDLSSGYTDTQYF. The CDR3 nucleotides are TGTGCCAGCAGCCAAGATCTGTCTAGCGGATACACAGATACGCAGTATTTT.

The CDR3 sequence: CASSLGLGTGYNSPLHF. The CDR3 DNA is TGCGCCAGCAGCTTGGGCCTCGGGACAGGCTATAATTCACCCCTCCACTTT. The chain links TRBV5-1 to TRBJ1-6; 8 bases match TRBD1. This CDR3 region has 17 residues. The germline CDR1 and CDR2 sequences are SGHRS and YFSETQ. Trimming at V came to 0 bases and at J to 3 bases, leaving 5 bases not matched to a gene.